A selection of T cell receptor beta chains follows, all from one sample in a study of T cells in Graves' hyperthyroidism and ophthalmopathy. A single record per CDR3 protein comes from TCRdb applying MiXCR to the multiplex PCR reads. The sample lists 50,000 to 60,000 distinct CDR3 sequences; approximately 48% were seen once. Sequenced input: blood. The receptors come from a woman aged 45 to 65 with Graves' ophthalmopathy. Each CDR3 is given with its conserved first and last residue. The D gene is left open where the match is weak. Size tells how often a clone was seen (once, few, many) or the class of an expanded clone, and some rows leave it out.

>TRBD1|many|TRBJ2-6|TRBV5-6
TGTGCCAGCAGCGAGGGGGCTTATGGGGCCAACGTCCTGACTTTC
CASSEGAYGANVLTF
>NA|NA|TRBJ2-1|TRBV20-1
TGCAGTGCAGGCCGCCGAGCCCACAATGAGCAGTTCTTC
CSAGRRAHNEQFF
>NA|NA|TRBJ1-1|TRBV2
TGTGCCAGCGTAATGCGCGGGAGGGACACTGAAGCTTTCTTT
CASVMRGRDTEAFF
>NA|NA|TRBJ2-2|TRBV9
TGTGCCAGCAGTGAAAGGGATGCGACCGGGGAGCTGTTTTTT
CASSERDATGELFF
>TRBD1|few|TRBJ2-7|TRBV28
TGTGCCAGCAGTCTTCTTGGACAGGGGGGACACGAGCAGTACTTC
CASSLLGQGGHEQYF
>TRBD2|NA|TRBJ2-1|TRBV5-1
TGCGCCAGCAACTTGGAGGGACTGGCGGGAGTTGAGCAGTTCTTC
CASNLEGLAGVEQFF
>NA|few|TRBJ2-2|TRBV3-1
TGTGCCAGCAGCCAAGGGTCCGTTGGGGAGCTGTTTTTT
CASSQGSVGELFF
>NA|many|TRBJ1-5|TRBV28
TGTGCCAGCAGGCTCGCCGAAAATCAGCCCCAGCATTTT
CASRLAENQPQHF
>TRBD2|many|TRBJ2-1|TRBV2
TGTGCCAGCAAGCCGGGACTAGCGGGTAATGAGCAGTTCTTC
CASKPGLAGNEQFF
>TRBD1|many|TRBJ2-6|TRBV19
TGTGCCAGTAGTCCACAGACAGGGCCCGGGGCCAACGTCCTGACTTTC
CASSPQTGPGANVLTF
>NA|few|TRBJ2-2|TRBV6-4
TGTGCCAGCAGTTTAGACCCGTGGGGCCCGAATAACACCGGGGAGCTGTTTTTT
CASSLDPWGPNNTGELFF
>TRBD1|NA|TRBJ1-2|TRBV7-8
TGTGCCAGCAGGCAGGGGACAGGGAACGGCTACACCTTC
CASRQGTGNGYTF
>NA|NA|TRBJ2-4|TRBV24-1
TGTGCCACCAGTGATTTTAGTTGCGGGGAGAACACTCAGTACTTC
CATSDFSCGENTQYF
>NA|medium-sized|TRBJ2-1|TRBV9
TGTGCCAGCAGCGTTACGGGCTCCTACAATGAGCAGTTCTTC
CASSVTGSYNEQFF
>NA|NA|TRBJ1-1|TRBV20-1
TGCAGTGCACGATGGACAGTCTCTAACACTGAAGCTTTCTTT
CSARWTVSNTEAFF
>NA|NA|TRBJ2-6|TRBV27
TGTGCCAACAGTCCTACAGGGTCACGGGCCAACGTCCTGACTTTC
CANSPTGSRANVLTF
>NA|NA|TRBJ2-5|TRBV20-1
TGCAGTGCGGGGCTCGGGGGCCGTGACCAAGAGACCCAGTACTTC
CSAGLGGRDQETQYF
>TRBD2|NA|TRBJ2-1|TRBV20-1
TGCAGCGCTAGCACGGCGGGGGAGAGCTACAATGAGCAGTCCTTC
CSASTAGESYNEQSF
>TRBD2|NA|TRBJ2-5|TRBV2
TGTGCCAGCAGGTCTTCGGGGGGGGGGTCAGAGACCCAGTACTTC
CASRSSGGGSETQYF
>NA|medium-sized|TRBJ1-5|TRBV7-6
TGTGCCAGCAGCGCACAGGGTGGGCAGCCCCAGCATTTT
CASSAQGGQPQHF
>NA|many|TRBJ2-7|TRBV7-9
TGTGCCAGCAGCCCGAAACGCGGCTACGAGCAGTACTTC
CASSPKRGYEQYF
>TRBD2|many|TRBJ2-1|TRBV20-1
TGCAGTGCTAGAGAGAGCGGGAGGCTCTCCTACAATGAGCAGTTCTTC
CSARESGRLSYNEQFF
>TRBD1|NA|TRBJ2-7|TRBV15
TGTGCCACCAGCAGACGATTGACAGGGGCGGCCTACGAGCAGTACTTC
CATSRRLTGAAYEQYF
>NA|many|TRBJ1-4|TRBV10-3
TGTGTCATCAGTGAGTCCTCGGTGACTAATGAAAAACTGTTTTTT
CVISESSVTNEKLFF
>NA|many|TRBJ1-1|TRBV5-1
TGCGCCAGCAGCTTGGAGGCTGCAGGGCCGAACACTGAAGCTTTCTTT
CASSLEAAGPNTEAFF
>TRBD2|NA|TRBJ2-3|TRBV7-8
TGTGCCAGCAGCTCATCACGGGACTCCAGCCGGGGGGGGGGCCAAGGTACGCAGTATTTT
CASSSSRDSSRGGGQGTQYF
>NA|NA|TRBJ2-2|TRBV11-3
TGTGCCAGCAGCTCAGCAGGGGTCACCGGGGGGCCGTTTTTT
CASSSAGVTGGPFF
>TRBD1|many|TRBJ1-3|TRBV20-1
TGCAGTGCTAGACCTACAGGGGTAGGAAACACCATATATTTT
CSARPTGVGNTIYF
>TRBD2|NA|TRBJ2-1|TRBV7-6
TGTGCCAGCCGCTTGGCTCGGGAGAAGCGGGGGTTGAATGAGCAGTTCTTC
CASRLAREKRGLNEQFF
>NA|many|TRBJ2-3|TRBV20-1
TGCAGTGCTAGTCCCCGGGCAGATACGCAGTATTTT
CSASPRADTQYF
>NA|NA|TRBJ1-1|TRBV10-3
TGTGCCATCAGTACGGCCTTGAACACTGAAGCTTTCTTT
CAISTALNTEAFF
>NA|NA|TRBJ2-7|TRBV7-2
TGTGCCAGCAGCTGGTTACGGGGGAGCAACGAGCAGTACTTC
CASSWLRGSNEQYF
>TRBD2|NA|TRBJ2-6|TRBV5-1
TGCGCCAGCAGCGCCCGACTAGCGGGACATGCGGTTTCTCTGGGGGCCAACGTCCTGACTTTC
CASSARLAGHAVSLGANVLTF
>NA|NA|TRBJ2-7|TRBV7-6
TGTGCCAGCAGCGCAGGCGAACTAAGGGACGAGCAGTACTTC
CASSAGELRDEQYF
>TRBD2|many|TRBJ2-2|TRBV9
TGTGCCAGCAGCGTATATCGGACTAGCGACACCGGGGAGCTGTTTTTT
CASSVYRTSDTGELFF
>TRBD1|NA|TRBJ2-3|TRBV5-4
TGTGCCAGCAGCTATCCGACAGGGGGCAGAAGCACAGATACGCAGTATTTT
CASSYPTGGRSTDTQYF
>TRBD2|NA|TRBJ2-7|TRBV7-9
TGTGCCAGCAGCATCAGACTAGCGGGGGGACACGAGCAGTACTTC
CASSIRLAGGHEQYF
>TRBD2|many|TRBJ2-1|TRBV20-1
TGCAGTGCAAGACTAGCGGCCTCCTACAATGAGCAGTTCTTC
CSARLAASYNEQFF
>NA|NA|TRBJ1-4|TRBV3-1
TGTGCCAGCAGCCAAGAGGCGGCTGAAAAACTGTTTTTT
CASSQEAAEKLFF
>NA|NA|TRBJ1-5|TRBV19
TGCGCCAGCAGCCAAGCTCGGGAACTTAAATCAAATCAGCCCCTGCATTTT
CASSQARELKSNQPLHF
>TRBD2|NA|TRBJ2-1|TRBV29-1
TGCAGCGCAACACTCGGGGAAGCCAGCGGGGGTCATGAGCAGTTCTTC
CSATLGEASGGHEQFF
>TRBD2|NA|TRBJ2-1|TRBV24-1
TGTGCCACCAGTGATCCTTATCTAGCGGGGGGGATCAATGAGCAGTTCTTC
CATSDPYLAGGINEQFF
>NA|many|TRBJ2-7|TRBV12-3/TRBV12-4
TGTGCCAGCAGTCACACGTACGAGCAGTACTTC
CASSHTYEQYF
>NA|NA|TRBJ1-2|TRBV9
TGTGCCAGCAGCGTAGGTCTAGCGGGTAACACCTTC
CASSVGLAGNTF
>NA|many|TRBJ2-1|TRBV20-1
TGCAGTGCTATTCGGGGGATTTCCTACAATGAGCAGTTCTTC
CSAIRGISYNEQFF
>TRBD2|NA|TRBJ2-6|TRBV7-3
TGTGCCAGCAGCTTGGGGCGGGGGGCCTACGTCCTGACTTTC
CASSLGRGAYVLTF
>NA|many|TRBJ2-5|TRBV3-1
TGTGCCAGCAGCCTCGGACAAGCGGAGACCCAGTACTTC
CASSLGQAETQYF
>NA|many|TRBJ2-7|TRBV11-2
TGTGCCAGCAGCTTACGGGGTTATGTCTACGAGCAGTACTTC
CASSLRGYVYEQYF
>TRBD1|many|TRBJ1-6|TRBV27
TGTGCCAGCAGCCCGACAGGGTTACCTTCACCCCTCCACTTT
CASSPTGLPSPLHF
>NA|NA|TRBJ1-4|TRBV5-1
TGCGCCAGCAGAGAAACCCCGGGCTCTCGACTTTCTGCAACTAATGAAAAACTGTTTTTT
CASRETPGSRLSATNEKLFF
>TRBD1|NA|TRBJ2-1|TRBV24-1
TGTGCCAGCAGAGCAATCGGGACAGGACCTTACAATGAGCAGTTCTTC
CASRAIGTGPYNEQFF
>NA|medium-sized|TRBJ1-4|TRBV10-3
TGTGCCATCAGTGATGGCAGGGAACGTGAAAAACTGTTTTTT
CAISDGREREKLFF
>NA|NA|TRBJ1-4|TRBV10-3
TGTGCCATCAGCGAAAAGGGTTCGAGAGAAAAACTGGTTTTT
CAISEKGSREKLVF
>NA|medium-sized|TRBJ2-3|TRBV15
TGTGCCACCAGCATGCAGCAGCGAGATACGCAGTATTTT
CATSMQQRDTQYF
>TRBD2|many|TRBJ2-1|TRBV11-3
TGTGCCAGCAGCTCAACCTCGACTAGCGGGGGACCTTACAATGAGCAGTTCTTC
CASSSTSTSGGPYNEQFF
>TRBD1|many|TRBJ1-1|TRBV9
TGTGCCAGCAGCGCAGGGGGAGCGGTGAACACTGAAGCTTTCTTT
CASSAGGAVNTEAFF
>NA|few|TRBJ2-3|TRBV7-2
TGTGCCAGCACCCAGTATGGGGATGAGCAGTATTTT
CASTQYGDEQYF
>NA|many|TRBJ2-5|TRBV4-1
TGCGCCAGCAGCCAAGATTGGGGGACGAGGGAGACCCAGTACTTC
CASSQDWGTRETQYF